This TCR beta chain appears in the sequencing data of a study of blood T cell repertoires in COVID-19. For the study at large: From the United States, Italy and Spain came samples of acute and convalescent COVID-19. The analysed material was cDNA or gDNA that came from T cells, B-cell-depleted T cells, or PBMCs.

Methods used by the authors: Researchers report that nucleated cell counts were estimated from reference gene primer amplification. Some clones are missing from TCRdb's copy, which holds only in-frame ones; the method was immunoSEQ multiplex PCR. V and J calls and clone size are copied from that table; D and trimming were computed from the DNA. This table holds around 99,000 clones, 79% found once. Looked up from germline, CDR1 is KGHSH and CDR2 is LQKENI. Trimming shortened V by 1 base and J by 0 bases, and 10 bases separated the two germline ends. The CDR3 sequence is 16 residues long. The chain uses TRBV18 and TRBJ1-3, with D possibly being TRBD1 (5 bases). This receptor was taken from a woman of 80 years or more with active or convalescent COVID-19. The material sequenced was peripheral blood. The DNA for the CDR3 is TGTGCCAGCTCACCACGGGACTTACTCTCTGGAAACACCATATATTTT. Translating gives CASSPRDLLSGNTIYF. Full variable domain (outside the CDR3, taken from reference TRBV18 and TRBJ1-3): NAGVMQNPRHLVRRRGQEARLRCSPMKGHSHVYWYRQLPEEGLKFMVYLQKENIIDESGMPKERFSAEFPKEGPSILRIQQVVRGDSAAYFCASSPRDLLSGNTIYFGEGSWLTVV.